The 31 T cell receptor beta chains below come from one sample, sequenced in a study of blood T cells in healthy people across ages. Sample-barcoded 5' priming and a J-beta primer mix drove a second PCR of roughly 7 to 11 cycles. TCRdb reprocessed the 5' RACE reads via MiXCR and lists one record per CDR3 protein. This table holds hundreds of thousands of distinct CDR3 sequences, about 30% found once. The sequenced sample was blood. Receptors were obtained from a woman older than 75 in good health.

This chain links TRBV5-6 with TRBJ2-7; D might be TRBD2 (6 bases). V was cut by 2 bases and J by 1 base, with 10 bases left in between. The germline gives CDR1 SGHDT, CDR2 YYEEEE. The length of the CDR3 is 14 residues. CDR3 coding DNA: TGTGCCAGCAGCTTAATAGGGACTTCCTACGAGCAGTACTTC. This encodes CASSLIGTSYEQYF.

This clonotype was seen many times. The chain joins TRBV20-1 to TRBJ2-5; 10 nucleotides agree with TRBD2. Germline values: CDR1 DFQATT, CDR2 SNEGSKA (reference sequence). The V and J ends lost 7 bases and 5 bases, in that order; junction bases with no gene match: 13. The CDR3 length is 15 residues. The CDR3 DNA is TGCAGTGGAAGAAGGAGCGGGGGGGATAGGGAGACCCAGTACTTC. Its translation: CSGRRSGGDRETQYF.

This clonotype was counted ten times or more. The chain employs TRBV7-2 and TRBJ2-4, with a tentative D call TRBD2 (6 bases). The CDR3 is 16 amino acids. Germline loops: CDR1 SGHTA, CDR2 FQGNSA. Trimming left V 0 bases short and J 0 bases short, with 9 bases between. As DNA, the CDR3 is TGTGCCAGCAGCTTAGCTGGGCGGGGAGCCAAAAACATTCAGTACTTC. Its protein is CASSLAGRGAKNIQYF. Based on the CDR3 plus reference TRBV7-2 and TRBJ2-4, the full variable domain is GAGVSQSPSNKVTEKGKDVELRCDPISGHTALYWYRQSLGQGLEFLIYFQGNSAPDKSGLPSDRFSAERTGGSVSTLTIQRTQQEDSAVYLCASSLAGRGAKNIQYFGAGTRLSVL.

This clonotype was observed at least ten times. This chain uses TRBV7-8 with TRBJ2-5, with 9 nucleotides matching TRBD1. The CDR3 has 16 residues. V gave up 4 bases and J gave up 0 bases; unmatched junction bases: 6. Looked up from germline, CDR1 is SGHVS and CDR2 is FQNEAQ. The CDR3 nucleotides are TGTGCCAGCAGCTCAAGGGGGACAGGGTACCAAGAGACCCAGTACTTC. It translates to CASSSRGTGYQETQYF.

The chain combines TRBV29-1 with TRBJ1-2, with D perhaps TRBD1 (5 bases). The CDR3 totals 13 residues. Trimming pared 7 bases from V and 5 bases from J, leaving 17 bases between. Germline CDR1 is SQVTM and CDR2 is ANQGSEA. CDR3 residues: CSAYSRVGYGYTF. CDR3 DNA: TGCAGCGCCTACTCCAGGGTAGGGTATGGCTACACCTTC.

This clonotype occurred a few times. The rearrangement links TRBV7-2 to TRBJ1-5; 10 nucleotides line up with TRBD1. The germline V gene has CDR1 SGHTA and CDR2 FQGNSA. Trimming cost V 8 bases and J 3 bases; bases outside gene matches: 7. CDR3 length: 15 residues. The CDR3 region has the DNA TGTGCCAGCTCCCGGGACAGGGGCCTCAATCAGCCCCAGCATTTT. It specifies CASSRDRGLNQPQHF.

In this sample, this clonotype turned up a few times. V is TRBV30 and J is TRBJ2-3; 8 bases map to TRBD2. Germline CDR1 reads GTSNPN; CDR2 reads SVGIG (reference sequence). The V segment lost 0 bases and the J segment 3 bases; nucleotides outside the gene matches: 5. CDR3 length: 15 residues. The CDR3 spells CAWSVWLAGTDTQYF. As DNA, the CDR3 is TGTGCCTGGAGTGTTTGGCTAGCGGGTACAGATACGCAGTATTTT.

This clonotype was recorded at least ten times. This chain uses TRBV5-5 with TRBJ2-3, with D possibly being TRBD1 (6 bases). This CDR3 has 15 residues. The germline CDR1 and CDR2 sequences are SGHKS and YYEKEE (reference sequence). Trimming took 0 bases from V and 3 from J, leaving 11 bases between them. CDR3 loop: CASSLVGAVTDTQYF. CDR3 DNA sequence: TGTGCCAGCAGCTTGGTGGGGGCAGTGACAGATACGCAGTATTTT.

V usage is TRBV12-3 or TRBV12-4 and J usage is TRBJ1-5; D might be TRBD1 (5 bases). The CDR3 runs 14 residues. The V end was cut by 7 bases, the J end by 5 bases, with 15 bases between. The CDR3 DNA reads TGTGCCAGCATAATCGGGGGAGTGGATCAGCCCCAGCATTTT. Residues: CASIIGGVDQPQHF.

This clonotype has a handful of counts. J is TRBJ1-3 and V is TRBV5-6; D may be TRBD1 (6 bases). V was cut by 2 bases and J by 4 bases, with 10 bases left in between. CDR1 and CDR2 (germline): SGHDT, YYEEEE. CDR3 size: 14 residues. The chain's CDR3 is CASSFRGQGNTIYF. The CDR3 coding sequence is TGTGCCAGCAGCTTTAGAGGACAGGGAAACACCATATATTTT. Combining the CDR3 with reference TRBV5-6 and TRBJ1-3 gives the whole variable domain DAGVTQSPTHLIKTRGQQVTLRCSPKSGHDTVSWYQQALGQGPQFIFQYYEEEERQRGNFPDRFSGHQFPNYSSELNVNALLLGDSALYLCASSFRGQGNTIYFGEGSWLTVV.

This clonotype was found many times. The CDR3 DNA sequence: TGCGCCAGCAGCTCAGCGGGGCGGGAGACCCAGTACTTC. Amino acid sequence: CASSSAGRETQYF. The chain couples TRBV5-1 to TRBJ2-5; 7 bases fit TRBD2. The CDR3 is 13 residues long. Germline V gene lookup returns CDR1 SGHRS and CDR2 YFSETQ. V trimming: 3 bases; J trimming: 5 bases; junction bases outside the gene matches: 4.

The chain joins TRBV29-1 to TRBJ2-3, with D perhaps matching TRBD1 (5 bases). Trimming pared 7 bases from V and 2 bases from J, leaving 13 bases between. The CDR3 runs 13 residues. CDR1 and CDR2 from the germline V gene are SQVTM and ANQGSEA. Here the CDR3 reads CSAQGRLTDTQYF. Here the CDR3 DNA reads TGCAGCGCCCAGGGTAGACTCACAGATACGCAGTATTTT.

At least ten counts were recorded for this clonotype. J is TRBJ1-1 and V is TRBV3-1, with D tentatively TRBD1 (5 bases). The CDR3 contains 16 residues. V was shortened by 0 bases and J by 6 bases, with 17 bases between the two germline ends. Germline assignment: CDR1 LGHDT and CDR2 YNNKEL (reference sequence). The CDR3 DNA reads as TGTGCCAGCAGCCAAGAATTAAGTCAGGGTCAGGCTGAAGCTTTCTTT. It codes for CASSQELSQGQAEAFF.

This clonotype occurred once. The V call is TRBV27, the J call TRBJ2-7, with a possible D match to TRBD2 (5 bases). In germline, CDR1 is MNHEY, CDR2 SMNVEV (reference sequence). CDR3 size: 16 residues. Trimming left V 4 bases short and J 2 bases short, with 18 bases between. Written as DNA, the CDR3 is TGTGCCAGCAGTTCTGGTTCTAGTGGACTGCCCTACGAGCAGTACTTC. Translating gives CASSSGSSGLPYEQYF.

This clonotype was recorded at least ten times. The V and J genes are TRBV20-1 and TRBJ2-1, with D possibly being TRBD1 (6 bases). The CDR3 contains 12 residues. From germline, CDR1 is DFQATT and CDR2 SNEGSKA (reference sequence). V was trimmed by 3 bases and J by 9 bases, leaving 12 bases between them. CDR3: CSASWGRAEQFF. CDR3 in DNA: TGCAGTGCTAGCTGGGGGCGAGCTGAGCAGTTCTTC.

This clonotype was picked up many times. CDR3 DNA: TGCGCCAGCAGCTTGGACAGGCCCTCCTACGAGCAGTACTTC. It yields the protein CASSLDRPSYEQYF. The chain links TRBV5-1 to TRBJ2-7; maybe TRBD1 (5 bases). The CDR3 is 14 residues long. Per germline, CDR1 SGHRS and CDR2 YFSETQ. V was trimmed by 0 bases and J by 0 bases, leaving 7 bases between them.

This chain joins TRBV2 and TRBJ2-5, with D possibly called TRBD1 or TRBD2 (5 bases each). CDR3 length: 12 amino acids. The germline V gene encodes CDR1 SNHLY and CDR2 FYNNEI. Trimming left V 5 bases short and J 11 bases short, with 15 bases between. The CDR3 sequence is CASSRDLNEQYF. CDR3 nucleotide sequence: TGTGCCAGCAGTCGGGACCTAAATGAGCAGTACTTC.

Turning to this clonotype: A much larger clonotype is one base distant, so this may be a read error. The chain recombines TRBV6-5 with TRBJ2-6, with 7 bases aligning to TRBD1. The CDR3 contains 13 residues. V shed 6 bases and J 12 bases; nucleotides not matched to a gene: 8. In germline, CDR1 is MNHEY, CDR2 SVGAGI. This CDR3 reads CASRYETGTVLTF. The DNA for the CDR3 is TGTGCCAGCAGGTACGAGACAGGGACCGTCCTGACTTTC.

This clonotype was counted only a few times. This rearrangement joins TRBV6-5 to TRBJ2-2; D remains ambiguous. Trimming left V 2 bases short and J 3 bases short, with 10 bases between. The V gene's germline CDR1 is MNHEY and CDR2 SVGAGI. This CDR3 is 15 amino acids long. CDR3: CASSYGRFDTGELFF. Here the CDR3 DNA reads TGTGCCAGCAGTTACGGGCGGTTTGACACCGGGGAGCTGTTTTTT.

This clonotype was recorded at least ten times. CDR3 nucleotides: TGTGCCAGCAGCCCCGGGACAGGAGGGTTCTACAATGAGCAGTTCTTC. This codes for CASSPGTGGFYNEQFF. The rearrangement uses TRBV7-2 and TRBJ2-1; TRBD1 aligns across 8 bases. The CDR3 extends over 16 amino acids. CDR1 is SGHTA and CDR2 is FQGNSA in the germline V gene. V dropped 5 bases and J dropped 3; count of bases not matched to a gene: 9.

This clonotype was detected many times. V usage is TRBV7-2 and J usage is TRBJ1-2, with TRBD1 matching over 8 bases. Trimming took 6 bases from V and 1 from J; bases not matched to a gene: 10. The germline V gene encodes CDR1 SGHTA and CDR2 FQGNSA. The CDR3 sequence is 16 residues long. In DNA form, the CDR3 reads TGTGCCAGCAGACGGAGGACAGGGCTAAGTAACTATGGCTACACCTTC. Its translation: CASRRRTGLSNYGYTF.

A few counts support this clonotype. V usage is TRBV19 and J usage is TRBJ2-1; TRBD2 matches at 8 bases. Per germline, CDR1 LNHDA and CDR2 SQIVND (reference sequence). V gave up 5 bases and J gave up 8 bases; unmatched junction bases: 23. The CDR3 extends over 19 amino acids. CDR3 nucleotide sequence: TGTGCCAGTAGTCCTCGGAGGGGGGCGGGGGGTTCCACGAGGGATGAGCAGTTCTTC. It translates to CASSPRRGAGGSTRDEQFF.

Only one count was recorded for this clonotype. J is TRBJ2-5 and V is TRBV3-1, with D perhaps matching TRBD1 or TRBD2 (5 bases each). Germline lookup yields CDR1 LGHDT and CDR2 YNNKEL (reference sequence). The CDR3 contains 14 residues. Trimming shortened V by 1 base and J by 11 bases, and 17 bases separated the two germline ends. CDR3 in amino acids: CASSQVGGDNEQYF. Here the CDR3 DNA reads TGTGCCAGCAGCCAAGTTGGGGGAGACAATGAGCAGTACTTC.

The rearrangement joins TRBV7-9 to TRBJ1-1; no clear D gene. This CDR3 region has 13 residues. Trimming took 1 base from V and 5 from J, leaving 8 bases between them. CDR1 and CDR2 from the germline V gene are SEHNR and FQNEAQ (reference sequence). In nucleotides, the CDR3 is TGTGCCAGCAGCTTAGGACTAGAAACTGAAGCTTTCTTT. Its protein product is CASSLGLETEAFF.

This clonotype has only a few counts. This chain uses TRBV28 with TRBJ1-4; the D gene is possibly TRBD1 (6 bases). The CDR3 has 15 amino acids. From germline, CDR1 is MDHEN and CDR2 SYDVKM. V lost 5 bases and J lost 3, with 13 bases in between. The CDR3 region is CASSPLGAANEKLFF. CDR3 nucleotide sequence: TGTGCCAGCAGTCCCCTGGGGGCAGCTAATGAAAAACTGTTTTTT.

Regarding this clonotype: A much larger clone differs by one base, so this may be a read error. The V and J genes are TRBV20-1 and TRBJ2-5; either TRBD1 or TRBD2 may fit D (5 bases each). The CDR3 totals 15 residues. Between the trimmed V and J ends, which lost 4 bases and 11 bases, there was a span of 26 bases. Germline values: CDR1 DFQATT, CDR2 SNEGSKA (reference sequence). Here the CDR3 DNA reads TGCAGTGCTACGTACCGCGCCTCGAGGGGTGGGGAGCAGTACTTC. Amino acid sequence: CSATYRASRGGEQYF.

This clonotype was counted between two and nine times. The rearrangement uses TRBV20-1 and TRBJ1-5; perhaps TRBD1 as D (6 bases). V was clipped by 7 bases and J by 2 bases, with 15 bases between them. Germline V gene sequence: CDR1 DFQATT, CDR2 SNEGSKA (reference sequence). CDR3 size: 14 residues. CDR3 sequence: CSGRGGGGNQPQHF. The DNA of the CDR3 is TGCAGTGGAAGGGGGGGGGGTGGCAATCAGCCCCAGCATTTT.

With respect to this clonotype: A much larger clone sits a single nucleotide away, making a read error possible. The rearrangement uses TRBV3-1 and TRBJ2-1; 7 bases are a match to TRBD2. Per germline, CDR1 LGHDT and CDR2 YNNKEL (reference sequence). The CDR3 is 14 residues long. The CDR3 DNA sequence: TGTGTCAGCAGCCAAGAGGCGGGGGACAATGAGCAGTTCTTC. It specifies CVSSQEAGDNEQFF.

This clonotype was seen a few times. This rearrangement joins TRBV6-5 to TRBJ1-2, with D perhaps matching TRBD1 (6 bases). Trimming removed 6 bases at V and 2 bases at J, with 13 bases between. This CDR3 is built from 14 residues. The V gene's germline CDR1 is MNHEY and CDR2 SVGAGI. Written as DNA, the CDR3 is TGTGCCAGCAGCAACAGGGCTGGAAACTATGGCTACACCTTC. Protein product: CASSNRAGNYGYTF.

The table lists this clonotype with many counts. The V call is TRBV5-1, the J call TRBJ1-2, with unresolved D. V dropped 4 bases and J dropped 4 bases, with 14 bases sitting between them. The CDR3 is 14 residues long. Per the germline V gene, CDR1 is SGHRS and CDR2 is YFSETQ. This CDR3 reads CASSLDRTSYGYTF. DNA of the CDR3: TGCGCCAGCAGCCTGGATCGGACGAGCTATGGCTACACCTTC.

The genes are TRBV24-1 and TRBJ2-1; TRBD2 matches at 10 bases. The CDR3 is 16 amino acids. Germline V CDR1 and CDR2: KGHDR, SFDVKD. V dropped 2 bases and J dropped 9; count of bases not matched to a gene: 9. CDR3 sequence (DNA): TGTGCCACCAGTGATTCGGGTAGCGGGGGGTGGAGTGAGCAGTTCTTC. It is translated as CATSDSGSGGWSEQFF.